A single TCR beta chain is shown here with its context. The target antigen is unknown. The CDR3 extends over 14 amino acids. V was clipped by 5 bases and J by 4 bases; unmatched bases: 6. Germline-derived CDR1 and CDR2 are SEHNR and FQNEAQ (reference sequence). The source of the sample is a study of graft-versus-host responses after intestinal transplantation. Assay used: immunoSEQ multiplex PCR; TCRdb lists only in-frame clones, some missing. The data show about 100,000 clones, about 90% seen once. This sequence was found in a human donor who was the organ donor for an intestinal transplant. Material: unstimulated CD4+ T cells sorted from spleen or lymph node cells, obtained before transplant. The rearrangement uses TRBV7-9 and TRBJ2-7, with TRBD2 identical over 9 bases. The CDR3 DNA is TGTGCCAGCAGCCCACCGGGACTAGCTTACGAGCAGTACTTC. Translation: CASSPPGLAYEQYF.